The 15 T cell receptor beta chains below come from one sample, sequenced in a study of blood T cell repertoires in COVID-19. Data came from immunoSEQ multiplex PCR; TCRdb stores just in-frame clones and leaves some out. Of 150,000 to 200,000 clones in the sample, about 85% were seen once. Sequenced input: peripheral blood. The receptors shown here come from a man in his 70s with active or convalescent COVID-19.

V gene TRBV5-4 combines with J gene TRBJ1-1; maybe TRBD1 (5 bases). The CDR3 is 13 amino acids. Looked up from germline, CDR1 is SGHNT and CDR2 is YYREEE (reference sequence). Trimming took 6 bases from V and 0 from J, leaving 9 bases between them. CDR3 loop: CASTRQLNTEAFF. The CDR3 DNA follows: TGTGCCAGCACAAGACAGCTGAACACTGAAGCTTTCTTT.

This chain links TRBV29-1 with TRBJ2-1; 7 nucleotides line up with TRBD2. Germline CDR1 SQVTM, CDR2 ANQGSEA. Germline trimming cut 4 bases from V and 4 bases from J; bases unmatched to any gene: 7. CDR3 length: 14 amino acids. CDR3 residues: CSVGGGVVYNEQFF. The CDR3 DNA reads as TGCAGCGTTGGGGGAGGGGTAGTATACAATGAGCAGTTCTTC.

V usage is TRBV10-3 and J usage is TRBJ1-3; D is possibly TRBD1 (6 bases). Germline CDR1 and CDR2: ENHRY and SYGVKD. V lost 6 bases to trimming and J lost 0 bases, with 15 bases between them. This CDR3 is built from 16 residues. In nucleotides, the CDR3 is TGTGCCATCAGAGGACAGTTGGATCACTCTGGAAACACCATATATTTT. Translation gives CAIRGQLDHSGNTIYF.

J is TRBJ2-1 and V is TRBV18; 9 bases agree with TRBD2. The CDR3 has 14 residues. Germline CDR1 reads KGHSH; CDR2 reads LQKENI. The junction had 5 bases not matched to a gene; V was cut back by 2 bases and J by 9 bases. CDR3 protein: CASSPVAGDGEQFF. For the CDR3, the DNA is TGTGCCAGCTCACCAGTAGCGGGAGATGGTGAGCAGTTCTTC.

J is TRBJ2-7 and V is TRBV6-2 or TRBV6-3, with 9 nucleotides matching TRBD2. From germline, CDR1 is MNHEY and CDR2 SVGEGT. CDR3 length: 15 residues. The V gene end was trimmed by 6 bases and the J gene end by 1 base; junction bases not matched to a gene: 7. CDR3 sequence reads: CASSYPGLASYEQYF. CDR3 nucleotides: TGTGCCAGCAGCTATCCGGGACTAGCATCCTACGAGCAGTACTTC.

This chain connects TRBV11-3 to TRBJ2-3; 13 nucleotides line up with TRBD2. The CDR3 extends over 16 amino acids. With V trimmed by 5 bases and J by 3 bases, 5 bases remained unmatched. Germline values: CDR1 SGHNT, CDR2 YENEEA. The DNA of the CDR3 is TGTGCCAGCAGCCCCGGGACTAGCGGGATGACAGATACGCAGTATTTT. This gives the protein CASSPGTSGMTDTQYF. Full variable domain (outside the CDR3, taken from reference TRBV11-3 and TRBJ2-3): EAGVVQSPRYKIIEKKQPVAFWCNPISGHNTLYWYLQNLGQGPELLIRYENEEAVDDSQLPKDRFSAERLKGVDSTLKIQPAELGDSAVYLCASSPGTSGMTDTQYFGPGTRLTVL.

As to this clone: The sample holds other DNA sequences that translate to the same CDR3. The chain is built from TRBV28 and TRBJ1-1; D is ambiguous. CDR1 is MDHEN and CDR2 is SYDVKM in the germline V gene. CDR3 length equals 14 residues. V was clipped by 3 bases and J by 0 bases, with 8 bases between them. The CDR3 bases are TGTGCCAGCAGTTTTGGTGGCCTGAACACTGAAGCTTTCTTT. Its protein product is CASSFGGLNTEAFF.

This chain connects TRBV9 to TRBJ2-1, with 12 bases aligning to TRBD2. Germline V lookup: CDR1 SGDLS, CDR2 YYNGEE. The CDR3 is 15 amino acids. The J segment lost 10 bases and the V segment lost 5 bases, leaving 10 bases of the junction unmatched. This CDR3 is CASSPTSGGSLEQFF. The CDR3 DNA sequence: TGTGCCAGCAGTCCCACTAGCGGGGGGTCTCTAGAGCAGTTCTTC.

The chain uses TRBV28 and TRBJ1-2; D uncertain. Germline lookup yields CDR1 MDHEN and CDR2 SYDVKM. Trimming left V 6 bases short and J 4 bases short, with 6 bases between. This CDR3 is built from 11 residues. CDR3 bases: TGTGCCAGCAGCGACATCTATGGCTACACCTTC. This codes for CASSDIYGYTF.

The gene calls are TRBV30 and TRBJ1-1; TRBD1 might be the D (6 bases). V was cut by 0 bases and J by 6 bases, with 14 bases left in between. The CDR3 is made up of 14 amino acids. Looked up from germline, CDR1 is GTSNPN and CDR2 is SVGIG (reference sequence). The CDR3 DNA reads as TGTGCCTGGAGTGTGGCAGGGGTGGTGGCTGAAGCTTTCTTT. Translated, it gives CAWSVAGVVAEAFF.

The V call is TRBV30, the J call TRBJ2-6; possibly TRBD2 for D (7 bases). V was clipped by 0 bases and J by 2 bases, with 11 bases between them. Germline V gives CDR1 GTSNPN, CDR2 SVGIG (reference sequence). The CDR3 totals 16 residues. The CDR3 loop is CAWSVKGGAGANVLTF. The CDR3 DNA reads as TGTGCCTGGAGTGTAAAGGGGGGGGCTGGGGCCAACGTCCTGACTTTC.

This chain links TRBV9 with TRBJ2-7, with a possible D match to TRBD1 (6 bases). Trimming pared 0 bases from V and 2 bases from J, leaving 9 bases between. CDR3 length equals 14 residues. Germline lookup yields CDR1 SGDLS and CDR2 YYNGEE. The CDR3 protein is CASSVGTEAYEQYF. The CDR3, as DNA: TGTGCCAGCAGCGTAGGGACAGAAGCCTACGAGCAGTACTTC.

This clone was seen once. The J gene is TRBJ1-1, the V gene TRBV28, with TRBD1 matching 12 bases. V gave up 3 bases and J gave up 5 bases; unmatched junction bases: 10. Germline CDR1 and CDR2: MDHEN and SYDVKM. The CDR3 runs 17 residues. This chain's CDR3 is CASSLLWDRGRNTEAFF. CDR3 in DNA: TGTGCCAGCAGTTTGCTTTGGGACAGGGGGCGAAATACTGAAGCTTTCTTT.

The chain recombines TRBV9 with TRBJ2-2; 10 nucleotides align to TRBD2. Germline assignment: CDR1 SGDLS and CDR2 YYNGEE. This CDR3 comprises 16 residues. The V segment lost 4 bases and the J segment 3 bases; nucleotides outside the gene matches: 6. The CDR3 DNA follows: TGTGCCAGCAGCCCAGCGGGGGGGCCCCACACCGGGGAGCTGTTTTTT. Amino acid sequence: CASSPAGGPHTGELFF. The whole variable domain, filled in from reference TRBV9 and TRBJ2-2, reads DSGVTQTPKHLITATGQRVTLRCSPRSGDLSVYWYQQSLDQGLQFLIQYYNGEERAKGNILERFSAQQFPDLHSELNLSSLELGDSALYFCASSPAGGPHTGELFFGEGSRLTVL.

The chain's CDR3 is CASSERGGGSTDTQYF. CDR3 bases: TGTGCCAGCAGCGAGCGCGGGGGTGGGAGCACAGATACGCAGTATTTT. This rearrangement joins TRBV9 to TRBJ2-3; the match to TRBD2 covers 7 bases. The CDR3 runs to 16 residues. In germline, CDR1 is SGDLS, CDR2 YYNGEE. V lost 3 bases, J lost 0 bases, and 7 bases stayed unmatched.